This is a list of T cell receptor beta chains from one sample in a study of OX40 agonist ivuxolimab in advanced cancers. The protocol was immunoSEQ multiplex PCR, while the TCRdb copy is restricted to in-frame clones and leaves out a portion. Among 40,000 to 50,000 clones listed, around 89% were seen once. Sequenced here: CD4+ or CD8+ T cells sorted from blood, sampled in a trial of the OX40 agonist ivuxolimab. The receptors derive from an adult with an advanced solid tumor such as melanoma, head and neck, liver or kidney cancer. Each CDR3 is given with its conserved first and last residue. The D gene is left open where the match is weak. Rows may omit the clone size; those that give it use once, few, many or a size class.

>NA|15|TRBJ1-6|TRBV2|NA
CASLTAPSGNSPLHF
TGTGCCAGCCTGACAGCTCCGTCAGGGAATTCACCCCTCCACTTT
>NA|15|TRBJ2-3|TRBV21-1|NA
CALARGNPRRDTQYF
TGTGCCTTGGCGCGGGGGAACCCCCGTCGAGATACGCAGTATTTT
>NA|17|TRBJ1-6|TRBV14|NA
CASSQDIREGVNSPLHF
TGTGCCAGCAGCCAAGATATCCGTGAGGGGGTAAATTCACCCCTCCACTTT
>TRBD1|17|TRBJ2-4|TRBV2|NA
CASSDPFPGQIKNIQYF
TGTGCCAGCAGTGACCCTTTCCCGGGACAGATAAAAAACATTCAGTACTTC
>TRBD1|15|TRBJ2-1|TRBV12-5|NA
CASGSWTGGRNEQFF
TGTGCTAGTGGTTCGTGGACAGGGGGAAGGAATGAGCAGTTCTTC
>NA|15|TRBJ1-1|TRBV7-2|NA
CASSPQGPGLTEAFF
TGTGCCAGCAGCCCCCAGGGCCCGGGGTTGACTGAAGCTTTCTTT
>NA|14|TRBJ2-3|TRBV7-6|NA
CASSLAGLRDTQYF
TGTGCCAGCAGCTTAGCGGGGTTAAGAGATACGCAGTATTTT
>NA|15|TRBJ1-3|TRBV9|NA
CASSVGHSSGNTIYF
TGTGCCAGCAGCGTAGGGCATAGCTCTGGAAACACCATATATTTT
>TRBD1|13|TRBJ2-5|TRBV7-8|NA
CASSWTGGETQYF
TGTGCCAGCAGCTGGACAGGCGGAGAGACCCAGTACTTC
>TRBD2|15|TRBJ2-1|TRBV10-3|NA
CAISPGLAVTNEQFF
TGTGCCATCAGTCCGGGACTAGCGGTCACCAATGAGCAGTTCTTC
>NA|16|TRBJ1-1|TRBV4-3|NA
CASSQGTPGVSTEAFF
TGCGCCAGCAGCCAAGGTACCCCTGGAGTGAGCACTGAAGCTTTCTTT
>TRBD1|14|TRBJ1-5|TRBV5-1|NA
CASSTGQINQPQHF
TGCGCCAGCAGCACGGGACAGATCAATCAGCCCCAGCATTTT
>NA|14|TRBJ1-1|TRBV7-2|few
CASSWVSRNTEAFF
TGTGCCAGCAGCTGGGTAAGTAGGAACACTGAAGCTTTCTTT
>NA|11|TRBJ1-5|TRBV20-1|few
CSVRGRGPQHF
TGCAGTGTCAGAGGGAGAGGGCCCCAGCATTTT
>NA|13|TRBJ1-6|TRBV7-2|NA
CASSPRRNSPLHF
TGTGCCAGCAGCCCGAGGCGTAATTCACCCCTCCACTTT
>TRBD1|14|TRBJ2-3|TRBV5-8|once
CASSSKQGTDTQYF
TGTGCCAGCAGCTCCAAACAGGGGACAGATACGCAGTATTTT
>NA|12|TRBJ1-1|TRBV6-6|NA
CASSLSTGEAFF
TGTGCCAGCAGTTTATCGACAGGTGAAGCTTTCTTT
>NA|14|TRBJ1-1|TRBV11-2|NA
CASSLTHRDTEAFF
TGTGCCAGCAGCTTGACTCACAGGGACACTGAAGCTTTCTTT
>NA|17|TRBJ1-3|TRBV9|once
CASSVGQGPVSGNTIYF
TGTGCCAGCAGCGTAGGGCAGGGGCCTGTCTCTGGAAACACCATATATTTT
>NA|18|TRBJ2-1|TRBV11-2|NA
CASSSIGADGSQRNEQFF
TGTGCCAGCAGCTCAATAGGAGCGGACGGCTCCCAGCGGAATGAGCAGTTCTTC
>NA|14|TRBJ1-5|TRBV4-1|NA
CAIRGDVATSPQHF
TGCGCCATCCGCGGGGATGTAGCAACTTCGCCCCAGCATTTT
>NA|15|TRBJ1-2|TRBV7-9|NA
CASSPGRRTGYGYTF
TGTGCCAGCAGCCCCGGCAGGCGGACTGGCTATGGCTACACCTTC
>TRBD2|18|TRBJ2-5|TRBV7-2|NA
CASSSQAGLAGGHETQYF
TGTGCCAGCAGCTCCCAAGCGGGACTAGCGGGGGGGCACGAGACCCAGTACTTC
>TRBD1|20|TRBJ1-4|TRBV5-1|NA
CASSLLSGTGDLKTNEKLFF
TGCGCCAGCAGCTTGTTGTCCGGGACAGGGGATTTAAAAACTAATGAAAAACTGTTTTTT
>TRBD2|16|TRBJ2-2|TRBV6-1|NA
CASSKAGRGNTGELFF
TGTGCCAGCAGTAAAGCGGGGAGGGGAAACACCGGGGAGCTGTTTTTT
>NA|13|TRBJ1-5|TRBV5-1|NA
CASSRGADQPQHF
TGCGCCAGCAGCCGAGGGGCGGATCAGCCCCAGCATTTT
>NA|15|TRBJ1-5|TRBV6-1|NA
CASSDTTDANQPQHF
TGTGCCAGCAGTGACACGACGGACGCCAATCAACCCCAGCATTTT
>TRBD1|12|TRBJ2-1|TRBV7-2|NA
CASRSGDREQFF
TGTGCCAGCAGGTCTGGGGACAGGGAGCAGTTCTTC
>NA|17|TRBJ1-5|TRBV19|NA
CASSSELGGYSNQPQHF
TGTGCCAGTAGTTCCGAGTTGGGGGGCTATAGCAATCAGCCCCAGCATTTT
>NA|13|TRBJ2-1|TRBV11-3|NA
CASSGVFYNEQFF
TGTGCCAGCTCGGGGGTGTTTTACAATGAGCAGTTCTTC
>NA|16|TRBJ1-5|TRBV19|NA
CASSIGGDYSNQPQHF
TGTGCCAGTAGTATAGGCGGAGACTATAGCAATCAGCCCCAGCATTTT
>NA|15|TRBJ2-7|TRBV7-2|NA
CASSLEGFSGYEQYF
TGTGCCAGCAGCTTAGAGGGCTTTAGCGGCTACGAGCAGTACTTC
>NA|14|TRBJ1-2|TRBV7-9|NA
CASSFNRVNYGYTF
TGTGCCAGCAGCTTTAACAGGGTTAACTATGGCTACACCTTC
>TRBD1|15|TRBJ2-1|TRBV5-5|NA
CASSLVQGGNNEQFF
TGTGCCAGCAGCTTGGTACAGGGGGGCAACAATGAGCAGTTCTTC
>NA|13|TRBJ1-2|TRBV30|NA
CAWSVLANYGYTF
TGTGCCTGGAGTGTTCTGGCTAACTATGGCTACACCTTC
>NA|12|TRBJ2-4|TRBV10-3|once
CAISESENIQYF
TGTGCCATCAGTGAGTCCGAAAACATTCAGTACTTC
>TRBD2|16|TRBJ2-7|TRBV7-6|NA
CASSLLGGGFSYEQYF
TGTGCCAGCAGCTTACTAGGCGGGGGTTTCTCCTACGAGCAGTACTTC
>NA|11|TRBJ2-2|TRBV25-1|NA
CASSVKGELFF
TGTGCCAGCAGTGTGAAAGGGGAGCTGTTTTTT
>NA|14|TRBJ1-4|TRBV5-1|NA
CASSGTTTNEKLFF
TGCGCCAGCAGCGGCACCACTACTAATGAAAAACTGTTTTTT
>TRBD1|15|TRBJ2-7|TRBV6-6|NA
CASSPQDRGRHEQYF
TGTGCCAGCAGCCCCCAGGACAGGGGGCGACACGAGCAGTACTTC
>NA|13|TRBJ1-5|TRBV7-2|NA
CASSPVGNQPQHF
TGTGCCAGCAGCCCGGTGGGCAATCAGCCCCAGCATTTT
>TRBD1|14|TRBJ1-2|TRBV27|NA
CASSAGDRVYGYTF
TGTGCCAGCAGTGCCGGGGACAGAGTCTATGGCTACACCTTC
>NA|13|TRBJ1-1|TRBV6-1|NA
CASRLEVNTEAFF
TGTGCCAGCAGATTAGAGGTGAACACTGAAGCTTTCTTT
>TRBD1|14|TRBJ1-6|TRBV7-2|NA
CASSWGQGNSPLHF
TGTGCCAGCAGCTGGGGACAGGGCAATTCACCCCTCCACTTT
>NA|14|TRBJ2-7|TRBV5-1|NA
CASSLIPGEHEQYF
TGCGCCAGCAGCTTGATTCCAGGGGAGCACGAGCAGTACTTC
>NA|14|TRBJ2-1|TRBV5-1|NA
CASSLTSPRNEQFF
TGCGCCAGCAGCTTGACTAGCCCTCGTAATGAGCAGTTCTTC
>TRBD1|16|TRBJ2-1|TRBV5-1|NA
CASSLRGPASYNEQFF
TGCGCCAGCAGCTTAAGGGGGCCAGCCTCCTACAATGAGCAGTTCTTC
>TRBD1|18|TRBJ1-6|TRBV7-2|NA
CASSYLARTGPYNSPLHF
TGTGCCAGCAGTTATTTAGCGCGGACAGGGCCTTATAATTCACCCCTCCACTTT
>NA|13|TRBJ1-6|TRBV7-9|NA
CASSLTSNSPLHF
TGTGCCAGCAGCTTGACAAGCAATTCACCCCTCCACTTT
>NA|13|TRBJ2-7|TRBV5-1|NA
CASSLIQGYEQYF
TGCGCCAGCAGCTTGATTCAGGGCTACGAGCAGTACTTC
>TRBD2|17|TRBJ2-2|TRBV5-1|once
CASSLGTSGGNTGELFF
TGCGCCAGCAGCTTGGGGACTAGCGGGGGCAACACCGGGGAGCTGTTTTTT
>TRBD1|14|TRBJ1-5|TRBV5-4|NA
CASSSAQGDQPQHF
TGTGCCAGCAGCTCCGCTCAGGGGGATCAGCCCCAGCATTTT
>NA|16|TRBJ1-5|TRBV5-6|NA
CASSSLRAYSNQPQHF
TGTGCCAGCAGCTCCCTGAGGGCTTATAGCAATCAGCCCCAGCATTTT
>NA|19|TRBJ1-5|TRBV4-1|NA
CASSQDGASSGIRNQPQHF
TGCGCCAGCAGCCAAGACGGGGCCTCTTCAGGGATACGGAATCAGCCCCAGCATTTT
>TRBD2|15|TRBJ2-1|TRBV5-4|NA
CASSQTSGGAGEQFF
TGTGCCAGCAGCCAGACTAGCGGGGGGGCAGGTGAGCAGTTCTTC
>NA|11|TRBJ2-7|TRBV20-1|once
CSARYGSEQYF
TGCAGTGCTAGATATGGAAGCGAGCAGTACTTC